This T cell receptor beta chain appears in the sequencing data of a study of early T cells in non-severe SARS-CoV-2 infection. Study at large: From unsorted whole blood, bulk RNA was sequenced, and the chains remained unpaired.

TCRdb reprocessed the 5' RACE reads via MiXCR and lists one record per CDR3 protein. This sample has about 60,000 distinct CDR3 sequences, with around 12% found just once. Many counts were recorded for this clonotype. Germline V gene data show CDR1 as SNHLY and CDR2 as FYNNEI. Trimming removed 6 bases from V and 2 bases from J, with 16 bases in between. This CDR3 is built from 16 residues. The gene calls are TRBV2 and TRBJ2-2, with D perhaps matching TRBD2 (5 bases). The specimen was whole blood. The sequence was collected from an adult who was a healthcare worker with PCR-confirmed SARS-CoV-2 infection or an uninfected control (not recorded which). This chain's CDR3 is CASSLLSSRNTGELFF. The CDR3 DNA is TGTGCCAGCAGCCTCCTCTCTAGCCGTAACACCGGGGAGCTGTTTTTT.